The T cell receptor beta chain described here comes from a study of blood T cells in healthy people across ages. Each donor had approximately 10 milliliters of peripheral blood drawn. V dropped 1 base and J dropped 8 bases, with 5 bases sitting between them. CDR1 LGHNA and CDR2 YNFKEQ come from the germline V gene. The length of the CDR3 is 12 residues. It was with a sample-barcoded 5' primer and a J-beta primer mix that a second PCR of about 6 to 12 cycles was run. TCRdb reprocessed the 5' RACE reads via MiXCR and lists one record per CDR3 protein. The sample holds about 760,000 distinct CDR3 sequences, approximately 25% seen once. The study's findings and limits: The recorded TCR beta diversity per million T cells decreased in a roughly linear manner with age.

Comments on this clonotype: The target antigen is unknown.

The same sample was also studied in work on T cells of mothers and their children. Turning to that study: The donor cohort consisted of three healthy Caucasian mothers and their six children. A primer called M1S, used in the second PCR, added sample barcodes and 2-4 random nucleotides.

This receptor was obtained from a boy under 18 in good health. The V and J genes are TRBV4-2 and TRBJ1-4; D is unclear. Sequences were obtained from blood. The CDR3 here is CASSQVQEKLFF. CDR3 in DNA: TGTGCCAGCAGCCAAGTTCAGGAAAAACTGTTTTTT.